This T cell receptor (beta chain) was observed in a study of blood T cell repertoires in COVID-19. Germline loops: CDR1 SGHRS, CDR2 YFSETQ. V lost 0 bases to trimming and J lost 3 bases, with 10 bases between them. CDR3 length: 14 amino acids. Authors' analysis steps: Amplification of reference gene primers provided the estimated nucleated cell counts. Profiling relied on immunoSEQ multiplex PCR, and the TCRdb table lists in-frame clones only, not all of them. V, J and clone size were drawn from that table, and D and trimming were deduced from the DNA. The sample lists 250,000 to 300,000 clones, 89% occurring once. The study recruited people aged roughly 18 to 100 years across approximately 24 US areas.

The sequence was collected from a woman between 55 and 75 years old who had recovered from COVID-19. The chain carries TRBV5-1 and TRBJ2-7, with D possibly being TRBD1 (5 bases). What was sequenced was PBMCs or T cells enriched from blood (not recorded which). The CDR3 is CASSLDRLFYEQYF. The CDR3, as DNA: TGCGCCAGCAGCTTGGACAGGTTATTCTACGAGCAGTACTTC.